This is a list of T cell receptor beta chains from one sample in a study of T cells after yellow fever vaccination. TCRdb reprocessed the 5' RACE reads with MiXCR, giving one entry per CDR3 protein. The repertoire includes around 250,000 distinct CDR3 sequences, less than 9% of them detected once, and around 0.9% sits in the top ten. The source material was CD4+ T cells sorted from PBMCs, sampled 15 days after the yellow fever booster vaccination. The receptors derive from a man younger than 45 who received the YFV17D yellow fever vaccine. Each CDR3 is given with its conserved first and last residue. A D gene is named only where the DNA matches it firmly. Expanded clones are given a class, and other clones once, few, many or no size at all.

d_gene	v_gene	abundance	j_gene	CDR3aa	CDR3nt
TRBD1	TRBV12-3/TRBV12-4	-	TRBJ2-5	CASSPGTGNQETQYF	TGTGCCAGCAGTCCTGGGACAGGGAATCAAGAGACCCAGTACTTC
TRBD2	TRBV7-2	few	TRBJ2-1	CASRSHSGDHNEQFF	TGTGCCAGCAGGTCTCATAGCGGGGACCACAATGAGCAGTTCTTC
-	TRBV20-1	few	TRBJ2-3	CSASLGSTDTQYF	TGCAGTGCTAGTTTGGGTAGCACAGATACGCAGTATTTT
-	TRBV5-6	few	TRBJ2-1	CASSLLGQSSYNEQFF	TGTGCCAGCAGCTTGTTAGGGCAAAGCTCCTACAATGAGCAGTTCTTC
-	TRBV12-3/TRBV12-4	few	TRBJ2-2	CASSLWVTGSSLLFF	TGTGCCAGCAGTTTGTGGGTAACAGGGTCGTCTCTGCTGTTTTTT
TRBD1	TRBV27	-	TRBJ1-1	CASSPRGPAATEAFF	TGTGCCAGCAGCCCCAGGGGGCCGGCAGCCACTGAAGCTTTCTTT
TRBD2	TRBV12-3/TRBV12-4	many	TRBJ2-3	CASSATSGYTDTQYF	TGTGCCAGCAGTGCGACTAGCGGATACACAGATACGCAGTATTTT
TRBD1	TRBV7-2	-	TRBJ2-5	CASSRDRGETQYF	TGTGCCAGCAGCCGGGACAGGGGGGAGACCCAGTACTTC
-	TRBV4-3	-	TRBJ1-2	CASSQERDYYGYTF	TGCGCCAGCAGCCAAGAGAGGGACTACTATGGCTACACCTTC
TRBD2	TRBV7-2	many	TRBJ2-3	CASSLGGGGPSGITQYF	TGTGCCAGCAGCTTAGGAGGGGGGGGTCCTAGCGGGATCACGCAGTATTTT
-	TRBV28	few	TRBJ2-3	CASSSPWVAAGDTQYF	TGTGCCAGCAGTTCGCCATGGGTAGCCGCCGGTGATACGCAGTATTTT
TRBD1	TRBV5-1	-	TRBJ2-7	CASSRTGEGSSEQYF	TGCGCCAGCAGCCGGACAGGGGAAGGTAGTTCAGAGCAGTACTTC
-	TRBV18	few	TRBJ1-1	CASSPNSYTEAFF	TGTGCCAGCTCACCAAACAGCTACACTGAAGCTTTCTTT
-	TRBV7-2	few	TRBJ2-5	CASSLAVIAGTQYF	TGTGCCAGCAGCTTAGCGGTCATAGCCGGGACCCAGTACTTC
-	TRBV7-3	many	TRBJ1-1	CASSFGRDTEAFF	TGTGCCAGCAGCTTTGGCCGGGACACTGAAGCTTTCTTT